This T cell receptor (beta chain) was profiled in a study of spatial heterogeneity in lung cancer. At the level of the study: Detected sequences consistently included more beta-chain ones than alpha-chain ones. The library had UMIs, and each TCR and UMI pair averaged more than ten raw reads. Points from the study as a whole: Mutation tallies in tumors tracked expanded intratumoral alpha and beta TCR counts.

Every TCR cDNA molecule bore a unique molecular identifier. MiXCR, applied by TCRdb to the 5' RACE reads, yields one record per CDR3 protein. The repertoire holds 15,000 to 20,000 distinct CDR3 sequences, 6.5% seen once, with approximately 3.7% in the top ten. This clonotype came up many times. Its antigen is not known. As for time point: sample taken at primary tumor resection. Tumor, nontumor lung or frozen PBMC supplied whole RNA that was sequenced unsorted. The germline V gene has CDR1 SGHRS and CDR2 YFSETQ. The CDR3 consists of 11 residues. The V end was cut by 1 base, the J end by 9 bases, with 5 bases between.

The sample was lung tumor tissue, taken at surgery. The receptor comes from a female donor with early-stage non-small cell lung cancer. The V gene is TRBV5-1, the J gene TRBJ2-1; D not certain. The DNA for the CDR3 is TGCGCCAGCAGCTTGTCCATTGAGCAGTTCTTC. Protein: CASSLSIEQFF.